This TCR beta chain was sequenced during a study of T cell responses to AZD1222 COVID-19 vaccine. Findings of the study overall: In a largely white British group with more females than males, clonal diversity was possibly underestimated. Two doses of AZD1222 preceded a rise in Spike-specific TCR breadth and depth. Regions left unmutated in variants are reportedly the target of nearly half of spike-specific TCRs. Repertoire collection took place solely once the T cell response had peaked.

Sequencing was performed with immunoSEQ multiplex PCR; in TCRdb, only in-frame clones are kept and a portion is missing. The sample contains about 130,000 clones, approximately 85% of which appear only once. The V and J ends lost 4 bases and 0 bases respectively, with 19 bases between them. This CDR3 comprises 18 residues. Per germline, CDR1 LGHDT and CDR2 YNNKEL (reference sequence). As for this clone: As yet, its antigen is unknown.

This clonotype originated in an adult in good health. The chain couples TRBV3-1 (or the pseudogene TRBV3-2) to TRBJ2-1; either TRBD1 or TRBD2 may fit D (5 bases each). The sample here was peripheral blood, taken on day 0 of AZD1222 vaccination. The CDR3, as DNA: TGTGCCAGCAGCCCGGCCCCAGGGCGGGCGAGCTCCTACAATGAGCAGTTCTTC. Residues: CASSPAPGRASSYNEQFF.